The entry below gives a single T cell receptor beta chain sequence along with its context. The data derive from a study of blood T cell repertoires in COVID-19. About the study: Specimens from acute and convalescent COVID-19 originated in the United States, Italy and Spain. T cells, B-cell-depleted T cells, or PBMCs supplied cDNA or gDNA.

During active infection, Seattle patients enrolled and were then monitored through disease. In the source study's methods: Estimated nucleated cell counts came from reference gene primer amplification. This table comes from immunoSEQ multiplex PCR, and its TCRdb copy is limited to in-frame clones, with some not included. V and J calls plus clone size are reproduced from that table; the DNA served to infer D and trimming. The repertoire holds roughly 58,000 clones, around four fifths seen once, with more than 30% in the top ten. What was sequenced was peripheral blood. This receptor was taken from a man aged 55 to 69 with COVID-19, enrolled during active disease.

The CDR3 region has the DNA TGCGCCAGCAATCCCCGTCCCGCGGGAGAGGGCACAGATACGCAGTATTTT. Encoded protein: CASNPRPAGEGTDTQYF. J is TRBJ2-3 and V is TRBV5-1; TRBD2 matches at 7 bases. Germline V gene sequence: CDR1 SGHRS, CDR2 YFSETQ. J lost 1 base, V lost 6 bases, and 14 bases had no gene match. The CDR3 is made up of 17 amino acids.